Below, 24 T cell receptor beta chains from the same sample are listed, as sequenced in a study of T cell changes during pregnancy in multiple sclerosis. The method was immunoSEQ multiplex PCR; TCRdb's version includes in-frame clones alone and lacks a portion of them. In the table there are 80,000 or so clones, roughly 94% of which are singletons. This specimen was peripheral blood, taken before pregnancy. These receptors were obtained from a female donor with multiple sclerosis, enrolled in a pregnancy study.

This chain uses TRBV7-6 with TRBJ2-3, with D possibly TRBD1 on 6 matching bases. With 2 bases removed from V and 0 bases from J, the gap between germline ends came to 9 bases. CDR1 is SGHVS, CDR2 FNYEAQ, per germline. The CDR3 extends over 15 amino acids. CDR3 in DNA: TGTGCCAGCAGCTTAAGAAGGGGGAGCACAGATACGCAGTATTTT. Protein: CASSLRRGSTDTQYF.

The chain carries TRBV10-3 and TRBJ1-1, with a weak D call TRBD1 (6 bases). The germline V and J ends were trimmed by 5 bases and 5 bases, with 21 bases remaining between them. Germline V gene data show CDR1 as ENHRY and CDR2 as SYGVKD. The CDR3 is 16 amino acids. DNA of the CDR3: TGTGCCATCAGTCCTTTTACAGGGTTCGCCGAAACTGAAGCTTTCTTT. Encoded protein: CAISPFTGFAETEAFF.

V gene TRBV4-2 combines with J gene TRBJ2-2; 7 nucleotides agree with TRBD1. V lost 4 bases and J lost 10; bases outside the gene matches: 9. The germline V gene has CDR1 LGHNA and CDR2 YNFKEQ. The CDR3 covers 14 residues. The CDR3 region has the DNA TGTGCCAGCAGCCGTAAGTTAGGGGGCAAGGAGCTGTTTTTT. It translates to CASSRKLGGKELFF.

The V call is TRBV20-1, the J call TRBJ2-1; the D is unclear. V lost 2 bases to trimming and J lost 7 bases, with 3 bases between them. This CDR3 is 10 amino acids long. The germline CDR1 and CDR2 sequences are DFQATT and SNEGSKA (reference sequence). Here the CDR3 reads CSARPNEQFF. CDR3 nucleotides: TGCAGTGCTAGACCGAATGAGCAGTTCTTC.

The sample holds one count of this clone. The chain employs TRBV5-4 and TRBJ1-2; maybe TRBD1 (6 bases). The V and J ends lost 4 bases and 6 bases respectively, with 13 bases between them. The germline V gene has CDR1 SGHNT and CDR2 YYREEE (reference sequence). CDR3 length: 13 amino acids. As DNA, the CDR3 is TGTGCCAGCAGCCCTCTCGGGGGGCATGGCTACACCTTC. Residues: CASSPLGGHGYTF.

The J gene is TRBJ2-7, the V gene TRBV30; 9 bases map to TRBD1. The CDR3 covers 13 residues. CDR1 and CDR2 from the germline V gene are GTSNPN and SVGIG (reference sequence). The V gene end was trimmed by 6 bases and the J gene end by 4 bases; junction bases not matched to a gene: 7. The CDR3: CACKPGQGYEQYF. DNA of the CDR3: TGTGCCTGTAAACCGGGACAGGGATACGAGCAGTACTTC.

The CDR3 nucleotides read TGCGCCAGCAGCCCCGGGACAGGGGCTGAAGCTTTCTTT. Its protein is CASSPGTGAEAFF. This chain links TRBV5-1 with TRBJ1-1, with TRBD1 matching over 10 bases. The V gene's germline CDR1 is SGHRS and CDR2 YFSETQ. J was trimmed by 6 bases and V by 4 bases; bases with no gene match: 3. This CDR3 is 13 amino acids long.

The rearrangement joins TRBV5-6 to TRBJ2-1; 10 positions match TRBD1. Trimming removed 5 bases from V and 10 bases from J; junction bases left unmatched: 9. Germline CDR1 SGHDT, CDR2 YYEEEE. The CDR3 has 14 residues. The CDR3 nucleotides are TGTGCCAGCAGTTCCGGGACAGGGGTATGGGAGCAGTTCTTC. This gives the protein CASSSGTGVWEQFF.

V usage is TRBV6-1 and J usage is TRBJ1-1; perhaps TRBD1 as D (6 bases). Trimming shortened V by 4 bases and J by 8 bases, and 17 bases separated the two germline ends. This CDR3 has 14 amino acids. Germline values: CDR1 MNHNS, CDR2 SASEGT. CDR3 region: CASSALGTRGEAFF. The CDR3 nucleotides are TGTGCCAGCAGTGCCTTGGGGACAAGGGGGGAAGCTTTCTTT.

The chain is built from TRBV11-2 and TRBJ2-1; D is undetermined. The length of the CDR3 is 14 residues. Trimming stripped 6 bases from V and 0 bases from J, with 9 bases between. The V gene's germline CDR1 is SGHAT and CDR2 FQNNGV. The CDR3 spells CASRSSDSYNEQFF. Here the CDR3 DNA reads TGTGCCAGCAGGAGTTCTGACTCCTACAATGAGCAGTTCTTC.

This chain joins TRBV6-5 and TRBJ1-2; D unresolved. The CDR3 consists of 15 residues. Germline-derived CDR1 and CDR2 are MNHEY and SVGAGI. The V and J ends lost 6 bases and 5 bases respectively, with 19 bases between them. The DNA for the CDR3 is TGTGCCAGCAGGGCACCTTACGGCGGTACATATGGCTACACCTTC. Protein: CASRAPYGGTYGYTF.

The chain couples TRBV7-8 to TRBJ1-4; D is ambiguous. Germline V gene lookup returns CDR1 SGHVS and CDR2 FQNEAQ. V lost 0 bases and J 8 bases, leaving 16 bases between the germline ends. The CDR3 has 16 amino acids. The CDR3, as DNA: TGTGCCAGCAGCTTAGCCCAATCCTACCTTTTCGAAAAACTGTTTTTT. Its translation: CASSLAQSYLFEKLFF.

The V and J genes are TRBV9 and TRBJ1-2, with 7 bases matching TRBD1. Losses at the gene ends were 1 base for V and 7 bases for J; bases not matched to a gene: 10. Germline lookup yields CDR1 SGDLS and CDR2 YYNGEE. The CDR3 sequence is 15 residues long. The CDR3, as DNA: TGTGCCAGCAGCGTAAGCCGGACAGGTCTCCTTGGCTACACCTTC. It codes for CASSVSRTGLLGYTF.

The chain combines TRBV7-2 with TRBJ1-2, with 8 bases matching TRBD1. Germline assignment: CDR1 SGHTA and CDR2 FQGNSA. CDR3 length: 15 amino acids. J lost 8 bases, V lost 1 base, and 9 bases had no gene match. The CDR3 here is CASSLGTGSTAGYTF. Written as DNA, the CDR3 is TGTGCCAGCAGCTTAGGGACAGGGAGCACGGCGGGCTACACCTTC. Full variable domain (outside the CDR3, taken from reference TRBV7-2 and TRBJ1-2): GAGVSQSPSNKVTEKGKDVELRCDPISGHTALYWYRQSLGQGLEFLIYFQGNSAPDKSGLPSDRFSAERTGGSVSTLTIQRTQQEDSAVYLCASSLGTGSTAGYTFGSGTRLTVV.

This chain links TRBV29-1 with TRBJ2-2; 7 positions match TRBD1. CDR1 and CDR2 (germline): SQVTM, ANQGSEA. This CDR3 region has 13 residues. V trimming: 6 bases; J trimming: 7 bases; junction bases outside the gene matches: 8. Here the CDR3 reads CSVLETGDGELFF. DNA for the CDR3: TGCAGCGTCCTCGAAACAGGGGACGGGGAGCTGTTTTTT.

The chain combines TRBV14 with TRBJ1-2; D gene unclear. Germline CDR1 SGHDN, CDR2 FVKESK. CDR3 length equals 16 residues. With 0 bases removed from V and 7 bases from J, the gap between germline ends came to 18 bases. CDR3 residues: CASSQDSRYGPGGYTF. CDR3 nucleotides: TGTGCCAGCAGCCAAGATAGTCGTTACGGCCCGGGTGGCTACACCTTC.

Notes on this clone: One end of the junction is discordant with germline, which a read error may explain. V is TRBV7-7 and J is TRBJ2-7, with 7 nucleotides matching TRBD1. Germline V gene data show CDR1 as SSHAT and CDR2 as FNYEAQ (reference sequence). This CDR3 contains 14 residues. The CDR3 sequence: CASSPRQGPYEQYF. As DNA, the CDR3 is TGTGCTAGCAGCCCCAGACAGGGCCCCTACGAGCAGTACTTC.

The V and J genes are TRBV18 and TRBJ1-6, with TRBD1 matching 7 bases. Germline-derived CDR1 and CDR2 are KGHSH and LQKENI. The V and J ends lost 1 base and 7 bases, in that order; junction bases with no gene match: 4. The CDR3 spans 15 residues. DNA for the CDR3: TGTGCCAGCTCACCACAGGGGGCAGAGAATTCACCCCTCCACTTT. Translating gives CASSPQGAENSPLHF.

The rearrangement joins TRBV2 to TRBJ1-1; D unresolved. Trimming cost V 7 bases and J 0 bases, with 9 bases left between them. CDR3 size: 13 residues. Germline CDR1 reads SNHLY; CDR2 reads FYNNEI. CDR3 DNA: TGTGCCAGCAAGACATATATGAACACTGAAGCTTTCTTT. This encodes CASKTYMNTEAFF. Based on the CDR3 plus reference TRBV2 and TRBJ1-1, the full variable domain is EPEVTQTPSHQVTQMGQEVILRCVPISNHLYFYWYRQILGQKVEFLVSFYNNEISEKSEIFDDQFSVERPDGSNFTLKIRSTKLEDSAMYFCASKTYMNTEAFFGQGTRLTVV.

The chain uses TRBV19 and TRBJ2-3; D may be TRBD2 (6 bases). This CDR3 spans 15 amino acids. Trimming took off 2 bases at V and 2 bases at J, with 11 bases between the two ends. Germline V gives CDR1 LNHDA, CDR2 SQIVND (reference sequence). The CDR3 nucleotides read TGTGCCAGTAGTATAAACGGCGGGGCCACAGATACGCAGTATTTT. Amino acids: CASSINGGATDTQYF.

The chain has TRBV2 and TRBJ2-7, with D maybe TRBD2 (6 bases). Germline V gene sequence: CDR1 SNHLY, CDR2 FYNNEI. The CDR3 extends over 15 amino acids. V lost 4 bases and J 1 base, leaving 14 bases between the germline ends. Written as DNA, the CDR3 is TGTGCCAGCAGTGTCCGGGACTGGGGTTCCTACGAGCAGTACTTC. Translated, it gives CASSVRDWGSYEQYF.

V and J are TRBV7-2 and TRBJ2-5; possibly TRBD2 for D (8 bases). There are 16 residues in the CDR3. Germline loops: CDR1 SGHTA, CDR2 FQGNSA. Trimming shortened V by 0 bases and J by 5 bases, and 16 bases separated the two germline ends. The CDR3 loop reads CASSLALSGGQETQYF. In DNA, the CDR3 is TGTGCCAGCAGCTTAGCGCTGAGCGGGGGACAGGAGACCCAGTACTTC.

The chain joins TRBV5-1 to TRBJ1-6; D is undetermined. The V end was cut by 1 base, the J end by 7 bases, with 15 bases between. The CDR3 loop spans 16 amino acids. Germline assignment: CDR1 SGHRS and CDR2 YFSETQ. CDR3 sequence reads: CASSLSPYPENSPLHF. The CDR3 DNA is TGCGCCAGCAGCTTGAGCCCATACCCGGAGAATTCACCCCTCCACTTT.

The rearrangement joins TRBV7-6 to TRBJ2-1; D is unclear. The V and J ends lost 5 bases and 3 bases respectively, with 5 bases between them. The CDR3 totals 12 residues. CDR1 and CDR2 (germline): SGHVS, FNYEAQ. CDR3 sequence (DNA): TGTGCCAGCAGCGTAAACTACAATGAGCAGTTCTTC. Amino acids: CASSVNYNEQFF.